This T cell receptor (beta chain) was observed in a study of blood T cell repertoires in COVID-19. As for the study in general: Samples representing acute and convalescent COVID-19 were sourced from the United States, Italy and Spain. PBMCs, B-cell-depleted T cells, or T cells were the source of the cDNA or gDNA that made up the material.

Authors' methods: Quantification of nucleated cells was approximated via reference gene primer amplification. Repertoires were generated with immunoSEQ multiplex PCR, while TCRdb's copy carries only in-frame clones and drops some. From that table come the V and J calls and clone size; the DNA was used to work out D and trimming. Among roughly 250,000 clones, roughly 80% were seen once, and the ten largest hold 4.5% to 6%. Trimming pared 2 bases from V and 0 bases from J, leaving 14 bases between. This CDR3 is built from 16 residues. From germline, CDR1 is SEHNR and CDR2 FQNEAQ (reference sequence). This TCR derives from a woman of 80 years or more with active or convalescent COVID-19. This chain joins TRBV7-9 and TRBJ2-7, with D perhaps TRBD2 (6 bases). Sequencing input: peripheral blood. The CDR3 sequence: CASSLMGRETSYEQYF. The CDR3, as DNA: TGTGCCAGCAGCTTAATGGGCCGGGAGACCTCCTACGAGCAGTACTTC.